This entry lists 10 T cell receptor beta chains sequenced from one sample in a study of T cell repertoires in cytomegalovirus infection. Their recognized antigens are unknown. One entry per CDR3 protein, called by TCRdb with MiXCR from the reads. Here the sample spans about 280,000 distinct CDR3 sequences, roughly 21% being singletons. The source was cultured PBMCs, collected from culture after CMV antigen stimulation. The receptor set was obtained from a human donor in good health (CMV status not recorded). Some clones in this sample may be carry-over from other donors' samples.

This clonotype was recorded many times. The chain links TRBV6-1 to TRBJ2-1, with D perhaps TRBD2 (5 bases). Trimming removed 8 bases at V and 4 bases at J, with 15 bases between. The CDR3 has 14 amino acids. Germline V lookup: CDR1 MNHNS, CDR2 SASEGT. The CDR3 protein is CASQMAGGYNEQFF. CDR3 coding DNA: TGTGCCAGCCAGATGGCGGGTGGGTACAATGAGCAGTTCTTC.

This chain connects TRBV6-5 to TRBJ2-2; 7 bases are shared with TRBD2. V lost 6 bases and J lost 6; bases outside the gene matches: 10. The CDR3 length is 15 residues. CDR1 and CDR2 (germline): MNHEY, SVGAGI. CDR3 loop: CASSRGREASGELFF. The CDR3 DNA reads as TGTGCCAGCAGCCGAGGACGGGAGGCTTCCGGGGAGCTGTTTTTT.

The genes are TRBV5-4 and TRBJ2-1; D is perhaps TRBD2 (6 bases). From germline, CDR1 is SGHNT and CDR2 YYREEE (reference sequence). This CDR3 spans 16 amino acids. Trimming cost V 3 bases and J 7 bases, with 20 bases left between them. The CDR3: CASSSTSGVRINEQFF. The CDR3 coding sequence is TGTGCCAGCAGCTCTACGTCGGGAGTGAGGATAAATGAGCAGTTCTTC.

This clonotype came up many times. The rearrangement uses TRBV6-1 and TRBJ2-2; D not certain. Looked up from germline, CDR1 is MNHNS and CDR2 is SASEGT. Trimming took 2 bases from V and 5 from J, leaving 9 bases between them. The CDR3 length is 14 residues. CDR3 DNA: TGTGCCAGCAGTGAATCCGCTCGAACCGGGGAGCTGTTTTTT. Amino acids: CASSESARTGELFF.

V gene TRBV7-2 combines with J gene TRBJ2-7, with 10 bases matching TRBD2. CDR1 and CDR2 (germline): SGHTA, FQGNSA. Trimming cost V 5 bases and J 2 bases; bases outside gene matches: 9. CDR3 length equals 16 residues. The CDR3 is CASSLNSGRLTYEQYF. Written as DNA, the CDR3 is TGTGCCAGCAGCCTAAATAGCGGGAGGTTAACCTACGAGCAGTACTTC.

This clonotype was seen only a few times. This chain uses TRBV4-1 with TRBJ2-2; 7 bases are a match to TRBD1. V shed 1 base, J shed 6 bases, and the junction held 8 bases outside the gene matches. Per the germline V gene, CDR1 is MGHRA and CDR2 is YSYEKL. There are 16 residues in the CDR3. The CDR3, as DNA: TGCGCCAGCAGCCAAGTCAGACAGGGTTTGTCCGGGGAGCTGTTTTTT. It specifies CASSQVRQGLSGELFF.

This clonotype was counted ten times or more. The rearrangement joins TRBV7-3 to TRBJ2-5; the match to TRBD1 covers 9 bases. The CDR3 loop spans 15 amino acids. Germline trimming cut 1 base from V and 2 bases from J; bases unmatched to any gene: 2. The germline gives CDR1 SGHTA, CDR2 FQGTGA. The CDR3 protein is CASSLSGTGQETQYF. Here the CDR3 DNA reads TGTGCCAGCAGCTTAAGTGGGACAGGGCAAGAGACCCAGTACTTC.

V is TRBV28 and J is TRBJ1-4, with D unresolved. V lost 6 bases, J lost 4 bases, and 15 bases lay in between. CDR1 and CDR2 from the germline V gene are MDHEN and SYDVKM. The CDR3 runs to 15 residues. CDR3 nucleotides: TGTGCCAGCAGACCTATGCAGAGTGGTAATGAAAAACTGTTTTTT. This codes for CASRPMQSGNEKLFF. Supplemented by reference TRBV28 and TRBJ1-4, the full variable domain reads DVKVTQSSRYLVKRTGEKVFLECVQDMDHENMFWYRQDPGLGLRLIYFSYDVKMKEKGDIPEGYSVSREKKERFSLILESASTNQTSMYLCASRPMQSGNEKLFFGSGTQLSVL.

This sequence joins TRBV24-1 and TRBJ2-5, with a possible D match to TRBD2 (7 bases). This CDR3 is 16 amino acids long. Between the trimmed V and J ends, which lost 5 bases and 4 bases, there was a span of 19 bases. Germline CDR1 KGHDR, CDR2 SFDVKD. In DNA, the CDR3 is TGTGCCACCAGTGGCCGACGGGGGGCGGTGGGAGAGACCCAGTACTTC. Amino acids: CATSGRRGAVGETQYF.

V usage is TRBV29-1 and J usage is TRBJ1-5; D is unclear. CDR3 size: 13 residues. The germline V and J ends were trimmed by 4 bases and 1 base, with 8 bases remaining between them. CDR1 is SQVTM and CDR2 is ANQGSEA in the germline V gene. The CDR3 spells CSVGLGSNQPQHF. The CDR3 nucleotides are TGCAGCGTTGGCCTGGGAAGCAATCAGCCCCAGCATTTT.